The 6 T cell receptor beta chains presented below share a single source sample, sequenced in a study of blood T cell repertoires in COVID-19. Using immunoSEQ multiplex PCR, the repertoire was profiled, and TCRdb retains in-frame clones only, with some absent. In the table there are 350,000 to 500,000 clones, about 88% of which are singletons. Source material: PBMCs or T cells enriched from blood (not recorded which). Every receptor here comes from a woman aged 18-29 years who had been exposed to COVID-19.

The genes are TRBV7-8 and TRBJ1-1; 8 bases are shared with TRBD1. The CDR3 length is 16 residues. CDR1 and CDR2 from the germline V gene are SGHVS and FQNEAQ. V was clipped by 0 bases and J by 5 bases; unmatched bases: 8. DNA of the CDR3: TGTGCCAGCAGCTTAGCGCGCAGGGGGCGTTTGACTGAAGCTTTCTTT. Translated, it gives CASSLARRGRLTEAFF.

V and J are TRBV19 and TRBJ1-2; D is perhaps TRBD1 (5 bases). Trimming took off 1 base at V and 4 bases at J, with 13 bases between the two ends. Germline V gene data show CDR1 as LNHDA and CDR2 as SQIVND (reference sequence). This CDR3 is 15 amino acids long. Written as DNA, the CDR3 is TGTGCCAGTAGTATAGGGCCGGGGGGACCCTATGGCTACACCTTC. Translating gives CASSIGPGGPYGYTF.

The chain links TRBV19 to TRBJ2-2; D is possibly TRBD1 (5 bases). This CDR3 has 16 amino acids. The V end was cut by 5 bases, the J end by 0 bases, with 13 bases between. From germline, CDR1 is LNHDA and CDR2 SQIVND (reference sequence). CDR3 sequence (DNA): TGTGCCAGTAGTCAAACAGGAATATCGAACACCGGGGAGCTGTTTTTT. It yields the protein CASSQTGISNTGELFF.

The J gene is TRBJ1-2, the V gene TRBV28, with D perhaps TRBD1 (5 bases). CDR1 and CDR2 from the germline V gene are MDHEN and SYDVKM. This CDR3 spans 11 amino acids. Deletions cut 6 bases from V and 10 bases from J, with 12 bases between. CDR3 loop: CASRTQGDYTF. In DNA, the CDR3 is TGTGCCAGCAGGACCCAGGGTGACTACACCTTC.

V usage is TRBV18 and J usage is TRBJ1-4; weak D call: TRBD1 (5 bases). The V and J ends lost 3 bases and 8 bases respectively, with 19 bases between them. Germline loops: CDR1 KGHSH, CDR2 LQKENI. The CDR3 sequence is 16 residues long. CDR3 protein: CASSPLEQVSLEKLFF. The CDR3 DNA reads TGTGCCAGCTCACCCTTAGAACAGGTCTCGTTGGAAAAACTGTTTTTT.

V gene TRBV28 combines with J gene TRBJ1-5; D gene uncertain. The germline CDR1 and CDR2 sequences are MDHEN and SYDVKM. V lost 8 bases and J lost 9, with 14 bases in between. The CDR3 contains 12 residues. The CDR3, as DNA: TGTGCCAGCTGGGCCCCCCTTCTGCCCCAGCATTTT. Translation: CASWAPLLPQHF.